The 17 T cell receptor beta chains in this list originate from one sample, sequenced in a study of Ad26.COV2.S vaccination and SARS-CoV-2 variants. Treatment given: around 19 received Ad26.COV2.S at low or high dose, single or two shots; about 5 received placebo; per-sample allocation not given. The samples were gathered on day 63 after the first injection of vaccine or placebo. TCRdb keeps only in-frame clones here, not all; method: immunoSEQ multiplex PCR. The table includes about 350,000 clones, around nine tenths detected once. The specimen was peripheral blood, collected in a trial of Ad26.COV2.S vaccine versus placebo. The receptors were gathered from a person aged 18 to 65 who received the Ad26.COV2.S COVID-19 vaccine or a placebo.

V usage is TRBV28 and J usage is TRBJ2-2; 7 bases line up with TRBD2. The germline CDR1 and CDR2 sequences are MDHEN and SYDVKM. The CDR3 consists of 17 residues. V was clipped by 5 bases and J by 8 bases; unmatched bases: 17. The CDR3 is CASSPVYDSREIGELFF. The CDR3 bases are TGTGCCAGCAGTCCTGTGTACGACTCGCGGGAGATTGGGGAGCTGTTTTTT.

V is TRBV5-1 and J is TRBJ2-1; 8 bases are shared with TRBD2. Germline lookup yields CDR1 SGHRS and CDR2 YFSETQ. The junction had 5 bases not matched to a gene; V was cut back by 1 base and J by 2 bases. CDR3 length: 16 amino acids. CDR3 DNA sequence: TGCGCCAGCAGCTTGCTTGTAGCGGGAACCTACAATGAGCAGTTCTTC. Amino acid sequence: CASSLLVAGTYNEQFF.

The chain recombines TRBV5-4 with TRBJ2-5, with TRBD1 matching over 12 bases. Losses at the gene ends were 1 base for V and 4 bases for J; bases not matched to a gene: 2. The CDR3 has 15 amino acids. The V gene's germline CDR1 is SGHNT and CDR2 YYREEE (reference sequence). The CDR3 DNA follows: TGTGCCAGCAGCTTGAGGGACAGGGGGCGAGAGACCCAGTACTTC. It codes for CASSLRDRGRETQYF.

This chain connects TRBV19 to TRBJ2-1; D gene ambiguous. V lost 5 bases and J lost 0, with 11 bases in between. The length of the CDR3 is 15 residues. Germline CDR1 is LNHDA and CDR2 is SQIVND (reference sequence). The DNA of the CDR3 is TGTGCCAGTAGTGGGGTCAGCGCCTCCTACAATGAGCAGTTCTTC. Its protein product is CASSGVSASYNEQFF. The complete variable domain, with remaining parts taken from reference TRBV19 and TRBJ2-1, reads DGGITQSPKYLFRKEGQNVTLSCEQNLNHDAMYWYRQDPGQGLRLIYYSQIVNDFQKGDIAEGYSVSREKKESFPLTVTSAQKNPTAFYLCASSGVSASYNEQFFGPGTRLTVL.

This chain uses TRBV13 with TRBJ2-1; no firm D call. V was clipped by 1 base and J by 2 bases, with 12 bases between them. The CDR3 extends over 16 amino acids. CDR1 is PRHDT and CDR2 is FYEKMQ in the germline V gene (reference sequence). Written as DNA, the CDR3 is TGTGCCAGCAGCTTAGCCGCCAATAGCCCCTACAATGAGCAGTTCTTC. It translates to CASSLAANSPYNEQFF. The full variable domain, its missing parts supplied by reference TRBV13 and TRBJ2-1, is AAGVIQSPRHLIKEKRETATLKCYPIPRHDTVYWYQQGPGQDPQFLISFYEKMQSDKGSIPDRFSAQQFSDYHSELNMSSLELGDSALYFCASSLAANSPYNEQFFGPGTRLTVL.

The chain is built from TRBV6-1 and TRBJ2-4; 10 nucleotides agree with TRBD2. The length of the CDR3 is 17 residues. V lost 4 bases to trimming and J lost 6 bases; unmatched junction nucleotides: 12. Germline loops: CDR1 MNHNS, CDR2 SASEGT. CDR3 amino acids: CASSGASGSLRRNIQYF. In nucleotides, the CDR3 is TGTGCCAGCAGTGGGGCTAGCGGGAGTCTAAGGCGAAACATTCAGTACTTC.

This clone appeared a few times. The chain carries TRBV3-1 (or the pseudogene TRBV3-2) and TRBJ1-2, with unresolved D. The CDR3 length is 15 residues. Germline V gives CDR1 LGHDT, CDR2 YNNKEL (reference sequence). V was clipped by 0 bases and J by 4 bases, with 12 bases between them. In DNA, the CDR3 is TGTGCCAGCAGCCAAGATTGGAGTAAAGGCTATGGCTACACCTTC. This encodes CASSQDWSKGYGYTF.

This chain links TRBV28 with TRBJ2-7; tentative D call: TRBD1 (5 bases). The V gene lost 7 bases and the J gene lost 2 bases, with 21 bases spanning the gap. CDR1 is MDHEN, CDR2 SYDVKM, per germline. The CDR3 has 16 residues. CDR3 DNA: TGTGCCAGCACTTCCCCTATGGGGCGTCTCCCCTACGAGCAGTACTTC. Translated: CASTSPMGRLPYEQYF.

The chain links TRBV5-1 to TRBJ2-1; TRBD2 agrees at 11 bases. The junction had 14 bases not matched to a gene; V was cut back by 4 bases and J by 8 bases. CDR3 size: 17 residues. Germline CDR1 reads SGHRS; CDR2 reads YFSETQ. The CDR3 is CASSPGISGGAGDEQFF. In nucleotides, the CDR3 is TGCGCCAGCAGCCCTGGGATTAGCGGGGGGGCAGGAGATGAGCAGTTCTTC.

The DNA of the CDR3 is TGTGCCAGCAGCAAAAAATGGAATAATTCACCCCTCCACTTT. Translating gives CASSKKWNNSPLHF. The J gene is TRBJ1-6, the V gene TRBV21-1. TRBV21-1 constitutes a pseudogene. This CDR3 comprises 14 residues.

The rearrangement uses TRBV27 and TRBJ2-3; the D is unclear. With 6 bases removed from V and 0 bases from J, the gap between germline ends came to 7 bases. Germline CDR1 and CDR2: MNHEY and SMNVEV (reference sequence). There are 13 residues in the CDR3. CDR3 sequence reads: CASRQGSTDTQYF. CDR3 nucleotide sequence: TGTGCCAGCAGGCAAGGGAGCACAGATACGCAGTATTTT.

The V and J genes are TRBV3-1 (or the pseudogene TRBV3-2) and TRBJ2-1; D not certain. Trimming took 2 bases from V and 6 from J, leaving 8 bases between them. Germline CDR1 LGHDT, CDR2 YNNKEL (reference sequence). This CDR3 is 13 amino acids long. The CDR3 sequence: CASSQNPSNEQFF. The CDR3 coding sequence is TGTGCCAGCAGCCAAAACCCGTCCAATGAGCAGTTCTTC.

The chain recombines TRBV10-2 with TRBJ1-6; D is possibly TRBD1 (5 bases). Trimming took 3 bases from V and 9 from J, leaving 18 bases between them. CDR1 and CDR2 (germline): WSHSY, SAAADI. This CDR3 comprises 16 residues. CDR3 sequence (DNA): TGCGCCAGCAGTGAATTAGGGGTACTGGGAGGTTCACCCCTCCACTTT. Protein product: CASSELGVLGGSPLHF.

V gene TRBV6-1 combines with J gene TRBJ2-3, with 11 bases that match TRBD2. The CDR3 runs 17 residues. Unmatched junction bases numbered 9, after V lost 3 bases and J lost 4 bases. CDR1 MNHNS and CDR2 SASEGT come from the germline V gene. CDR3 sequence (DNA): TGTGCCAGCAGTGACCGTAATAGCGGGGGGGCCTCAGATACGCAGTATTTT. It codes for CASSDRNSGGASDTQYF.

This clone was seen only once. The gene calls are TRBV27 and TRBJ2-3; D is undetermined. Trimming took off 5 bases at V and 2 bases at J, with 14 bases between the two ends. CDR1 and CDR2 (germline): MNHEY, SMNVEV (reference sequence). The CDR3 has 15 amino acids. In DNA, the CDR3 is TGTGCCAGCAGTCCCCTCAGGAGCTCCACAGATACGCAGTATTTT. It translates to CASSPLRSSTDTQYF.

This clone was found a few times. This chain connects TRBV30 to TRBJ2-2, with TRBD1 matching over 9 bases. With V trimmed by 3 bases and J by 1 base, 0 bases remained unmatched. Per the germline V gene, CDR1 is GTSNPN and CDR2 is SVGIG (reference sequence). The CDR3 is made up of 14 amino acids. The DNA of the CDR3 is TGTGCCTGGAGGGGACAGGGGAACACCGGGGAGCTGTTTTTT. Translation: CAWRGQGNTGELFF.

This rearrangement joins TRBV28 to TRBJ2-7; no clear D gene. Germline V lookup: CDR1 MDHEN, CDR2 SYDVKM. CDR3 size: 14 residues. V dropped 6 bases and J dropped 5 bases, with 17 bases sitting between them. The CDR3 reads CASRLNPSRHEQYF. The CDR3 region has the DNA TGTGCCAGCAGGCTAAACCCATCTCGGCACGAGCAGTACTTC. The whole variable domain, filled in from reference TRBV28 and TRBJ2-7, reads DVKVTQSSRYLVKRTGEKVFLECVQDMDHENMFWYRQDPGLGLRLIYFSYDVKMKEKGDIPEGYSVSREKKERFSLILESASTNQTSMYLCASRLNPSRHEQYFGPGTRLTVT.